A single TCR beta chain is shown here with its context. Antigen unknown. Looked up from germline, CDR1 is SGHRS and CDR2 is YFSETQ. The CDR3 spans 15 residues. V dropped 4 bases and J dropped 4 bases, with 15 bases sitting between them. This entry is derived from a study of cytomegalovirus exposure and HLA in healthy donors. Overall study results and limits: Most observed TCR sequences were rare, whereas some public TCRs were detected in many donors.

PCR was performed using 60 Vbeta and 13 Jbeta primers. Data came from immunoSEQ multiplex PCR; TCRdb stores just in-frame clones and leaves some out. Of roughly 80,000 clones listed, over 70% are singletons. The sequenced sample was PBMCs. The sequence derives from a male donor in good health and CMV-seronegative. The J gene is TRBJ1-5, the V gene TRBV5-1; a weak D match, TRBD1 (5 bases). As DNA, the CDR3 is TGCGCCAGCAGCGCGACTGGACACGATAATCAGCCCCAGCATTTT. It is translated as CASSATGHDNQPQHF.